This T cell receptor beta chain came from a study of CD8+ T cells in alopecia areata. Extraction and reverse transcription of RNA yielded cDNA as the sequencing template. TCRdb keeps only in-frame clones here, not all; method: immunoSEQ multiplex PCR. The repertoire holds about 190,000 clones, with under 80% as singletons. Whole-study results and caveats: While patients received tofacitinib, many expanded lesional clones remained present in scalp and blood.

As to treatment: oral pan-JAK inhibitor, 5-10 mg twice daily. Alopecia areata patients gave lesional scalp punch biopsies and peripheral blood samples. CDR1 and CDR2 from the germline V gene are SEHNR and FQNEAQ (reference sequence). V dropped 4 bases and J dropped 12; count of bases not matched to a gene: 12. The CDR3 has 13 residues. With regard to this clone: Its antigen is unidentified.

The TCR comes from a human donor with alopecia areata. Source: CD4+ T cells sorted from blood, taken at approximately week 49, from a patient treated with tofacitinib. The V gene is TRBV7-9, the J gene TRBJ2-7, with 7 nucleotides matching TRBD1. CDR3 amino acids: CASSSTSTGVPYF. Here the CDR3 DNA reads TGTGCCAGCAGCTCGACCTCTACAGGGGTCCCGTACTTC.